The subject of this entry is one T cell receptor beta chain. Assay: immunoSEQ multiplex PCR; the TCRdb copy retains only in-frame clones and omits some. This table has tens of thousands of clones, around 90% appearing once. The data were taken from a study of T cell changes during pregnancy in multiple sclerosis. Germline-derived CDR1 and CDR2 are SGDLS and YYNGEE. The trim removed 0 bases at V and 7 bases at J, leaving 4 bases unmatched. The CDR3 is 14 amino acids. Sample: CD8+ T cells from peripheral blood mononuclear cells, taken before pregnancy. The clonotype originates from a female donor with multiple sclerosis, enrolled in a pregnancy study. The chain couples TRBV9 to TRBJ2-1, with TRBD1 matching 7 bases. CDR3 sequence: CASSVGDSPNEQFF. As DNA, the CDR3 is TGTGCCAGCAGCGTAGGGGACAGCCCAAATGAGCAGTTCTTC.